Below, 18 T cell receptor beta chains from the same sample are listed, as sequenced in a study of Graves' ophthalmopathy and Graves' hyperthyroidism. Amplification from RNA transcripts yielded the TCR beta CDR3 regions. First-round RT-PCR relied on HTBI primers, and a second-round multiplex PCR came next. TCRdb analysed the multiplex PCR reads with MiXCR anew, one entry per CDR3 protein. The sample has approximately 640,000 distinct CDR3 sequences, 35% to 45% seen once. The sample taken for sequencing was peripheral blood. All receptors derive from an adult man with Graves' ophthalmopathy.

In DNA form, the CDR3 reads TGTGCCAGCAGCATTAACAGGGAAGATACTGAAGCTTTCTTT. Translating it yields CASSINREDTEAFF. The V gene is TRBV7-9, the J gene TRBJ1-1, with D perhaps TRBD1 (6 bases). The CDR3 is made up of 14 amino acids. Trimming shortened V by 5 bases and J by 5 bases, and 15 bases separated the two germline ends. CDR1 SEHNR and CDR2 FQNEAQ come from the germline V gene (reference sequence).

As for this clonotype: A much larger clone is a single base away; this may be a read error. V is TRBV20-1 and J is TRBJ1-4, with D unresolved. The V end lost 3 bases, the J end lost 5 bases, and 10 bases lay between the germline ends. Germline CDR1 reads DFQATT; CDR2 reads SNEGSKA (reference sequence). The CDR3 is made up of 13 amino acids. The CDR3 here is CSARTAGNEKLFF. The CDR3 DNA sequence: TGCAGTGCTAGGACTGCCGGGAATGAAAAACTGTTTTTT.

This chain links TRBV2 with TRBJ1-2; 7 bases agree with TRBD1. V trimming: 3 bases; J trimming: 8 bases; junction bases outside the gene matches: 9. Germline lookup yields CDR1 SNHLY and CDR2 FYNNEI. The CDR3 loop spans 14 amino acids. CDR3 loop: CASSDRQGAIGYTF. CDR3 bases: TGTGCCAGCAGTGACCGACAGGGAGCGATCGGCTACACCTTC.

With regard to this clonotype: The CDR3 carries no conserved terminal phenylalanine or tryptophan, so it likely arises from a read error. The DNA is omitted, as the CDR3 cannot be located on it reliably, and the CDR3 follows TCRdb's listing. V usage is TRBV25-1 and J usage is TRBJ2-7. Germline V gives CDR1 MGHDK, CDR2 SYGVNS. The CDR3 extends over 8 residues, inclusive of both ends. CDR3 protein: CASSEFVR.

There are a few counts of this clonotype. J is TRBJ2-5 and V is TRBV5-6; 7 nucleotides line up with TRBD2. The CDR3 is made up of 15 amino acids. V dropped 0 bases and J dropped 4; count of bases not matched to a gene: 6. Per germline, CDR1 SGHDT and CDR2 YYEEEE. This CDR3 is CASSLVAGVIETQYF. CDR3 bases: TGTGCCAGCAGCTTGGTTGCGGGAGTTATAGAGACCCAGTACTTC.

A remark on this clonotype: Germline is not matched at one junction end, which may reflect a read error. The chain links TRBV10-3 to TRBJ2-3, with D perhaps TRBD1 (6 bases). Per the germline V gene, CDR1 is ENHRY and CDR2 is SYGVKD. The CDR3 covers 14 residues. The DNA of the CDR3 is TGTGCCAGCAGTTACAACAGGGATTCAGATACGCAGTATTTT. This gives the protein CASSYNRDSDTQYF.

This clonotype was seen only once. The gene calls are TRBV25-1 and TRBJ2-5, with a tentative D call TRBD1 (7 bases). The germline V gene has CDR1 MGHDK and CDR2 SYGVNS. The V end was cut by 2 bases, the J end by 2 bases, with 15 bases between. This CDR3 has 16 amino acids. CDR3 residues: CASSEAAGQRQETQYF. DNA for the CDR3: TGTGCCAGCAGTGAAGCGGCGGGACAGCGACAAGAGACCCAGTACTTC.

This clonotype was observed once. This chain joins TRBV13 and TRBJ2-5, with 8 bases identical to TRBD2. This CDR3 comprises 15 residues. CDR1 is PRHDT, CDR2 FYEKMQ, per germline (reference sequence). The CDR3 nucleotides read TGTGCTTCCACCCGCCGACTAGCGCCGGGGGAGGCCCAGTACTTC. Amino acids: CASTRRLAPGEAQYF.

This clonotype was seen repeatedly, ten times or more. J is TRBJ2-3 and V is TRBV29-1; unclear D gene. V was pared by 7 bases and J by 6 bases, with 11 bases between. CDR3 length: 11 residues. The germline CDR1 and CDR2 sequences are SQVTM and ANQGSEA. The CDR3 nucleotides are TGCAGCGGCACCCTGGGGGATACGCAGTATTTT. Protein sequence: CSGTLGDTQYF.

Many counts were recorded for this clonotype. The chain is built from TRBV7-8 and TRBJ2-5; no clear D. The CDR3 runs to 13 residues. Germline CDR1 SGHVS, CDR2 FQNEAQ. Trimming cost V 3 bases and J 7 bases, with 12 bases left between them. CDR3 bases: TGTGCCAGCAGCTTCATGGGTAGCAGGACCCAGTACTTC. It yields the protein CASSFMGSRTQYF.

The rearrangement links TRBV7-9 to TRBJ2-1, with D possibly being TRBD1 (7 bases). The V end was cut by 5 bases, the J end by 12 bases, with 26 bases between. The CDR3 has 16 amino acids. CDR1 SEHNR and CDR2 FQNEAQ come from the germline V gene (reference sequence). The CDR3 here is CASSQRRDSPFSRQFF. CDR3 nucleotide sequence: TGTGCCAGCAGCCAACGGCGGGACAGTCCCTTCTCCCGGCAGTTCTTC.

Only a few counts were recorded for this clonotype. The chain has TRBV2 and TRBJ1-1; D is uncertain. Germline V CDR1 and CDR2: SNHLY, FYNNEI. The CDR3 is 17 residues long. Trimming shortened V by 6 bases and J by 0 bases, and 20 bases separated the two germline ends. The CDR3 DNA reads TGTGCCAGCAGCGAGCGAGCCGGGCTGACTATGAACACTGAAGCTTTCTTT. This sequence encodes CASSERAGLTMNTEAFF.

Worth noting for this clonotype: The junction and the germline gene differ at one end; a read error may be behind it. The gene calls are TRBV5-5 and TRBJ2-7, with 8 nucleotides matching TRBD2. The CDR3 spans 15 residues. Germline assignment: CDR1 SGHKS and CDR2 YYEKEE (reference sequence). The CDR3 protein is CASSPFAGGPYEQYF. In nucleotides, the CDR3 is TGCGCCAGCAGCCCTTTCGCGGGAGGACCCTACGAGCAGTACTTC.

On this clonotype itself: No conserved phenylalanine or tryptophan ends this CDR3, so it is likely a read error. The DNA is omitted, as the CDR3 cannot be located on it reliably, and the CDR3 follows TCRdb's listing. The chain uses TRBV12-3 or TRBV12-4 and TRBJ1-3. The CDR3 sequence runs 9 residues, both termini included. CDR3 sequence reads: CASSLKAVL.

This clonotype has just a few counts. The genes are TRBV12-3 or TRBV12-4 and TRBJ2-7, with 7 bases matching TRBD1. V lost 6 bases to trimming and J lost 7 bases; unmatched junction nucleotides: 9. This CDR3 is 13 amino acids long. In nucleotides, the CDR3 is TGTGCCAGCAGGGCCGGGACAGTCACTGAGCAGTACTTC. Its protein product is CASRAGTVTEQYF.

Many counts were recorded for this clonotype. The rearrangement joins TRBV2 to TRBJ1-4, with 10 positions matching TRBD1. This CDR3 region has 13 residues. Losses at the gene ends were 5 bases for V and 8 bases for J; bases not matched to a gene: 2. Germline CDR1 is SNHLY and CDR2 is FYNNEI. The CDR3 loop is CASSQDRGEKLFF. CDR3 sequence (DNA): TGTGCCAGCAGTCAGGACAGGGGGGAAAAACTGTTTTTT.

This clonotype appeared a few times. The CDR3 reads CASSYSGESNQPQHF. CDR3 DNA: TGTGCCAGCAGTTACTCCGGGGAGAGCAATCAGCCCCAGCATTTT. V is TRBV6-5 and J is TRBJ1-5; no definite D call. Germline CDR1 and CDR2: MNHEY and SVGAGI. Trimming took 0 bases from V and 1 from J, leaving 7 bases between them. This CDR3 contains 15 residues.

This clonotype was counted a few times. The chain recombines TRBV12-3 or TRBV12-4 with TRBJ1-2; D unclear. The CDR3 totals 14 residues. Trimming took off 5 bases at V and 5 bases at J, with 15 bases between the two ends. The CDR3 nucleotides read TGTGCCAGCAGTCCGGACGGGGTTTATTATGGCTACACCTTC. Translating it yields CASSPDGVYYGYTF.